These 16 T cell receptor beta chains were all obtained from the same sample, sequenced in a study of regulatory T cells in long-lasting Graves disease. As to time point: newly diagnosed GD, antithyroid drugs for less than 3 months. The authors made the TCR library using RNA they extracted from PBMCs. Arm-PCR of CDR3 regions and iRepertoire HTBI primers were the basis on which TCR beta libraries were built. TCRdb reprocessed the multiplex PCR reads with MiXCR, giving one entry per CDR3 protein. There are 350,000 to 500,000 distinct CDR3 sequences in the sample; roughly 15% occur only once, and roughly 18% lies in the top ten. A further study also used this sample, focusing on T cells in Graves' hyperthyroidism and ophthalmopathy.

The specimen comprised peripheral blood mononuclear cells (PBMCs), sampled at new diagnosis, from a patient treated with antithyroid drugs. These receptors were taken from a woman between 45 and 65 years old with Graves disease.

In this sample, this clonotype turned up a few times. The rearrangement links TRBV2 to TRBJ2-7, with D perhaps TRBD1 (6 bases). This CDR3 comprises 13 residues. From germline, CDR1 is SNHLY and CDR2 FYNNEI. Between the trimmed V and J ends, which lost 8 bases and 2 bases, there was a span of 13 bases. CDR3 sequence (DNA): TGTGCCAGCCAAACCGGGACACCCTACGAGCAGTACTTC. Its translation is CASQTGTPYEQYF.

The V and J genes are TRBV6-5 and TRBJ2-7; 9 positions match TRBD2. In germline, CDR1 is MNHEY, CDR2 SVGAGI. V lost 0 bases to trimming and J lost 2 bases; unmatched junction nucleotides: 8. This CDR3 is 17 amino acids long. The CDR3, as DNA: TGTGCCAGCAGTTACTCGGATCAGCGGGAGGTCCCCTACGAGCAGTACTTC. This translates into CASSYSDQREVPYEQYF.

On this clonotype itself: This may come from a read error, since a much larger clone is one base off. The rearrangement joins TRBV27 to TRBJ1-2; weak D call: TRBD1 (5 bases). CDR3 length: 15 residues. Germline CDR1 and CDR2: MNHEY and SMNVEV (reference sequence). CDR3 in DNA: TGTGCCGGCAGTTTAAGACCGGGACGGAACTATGGCTACACCTTC. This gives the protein CAGSLRPGRNYGYTF.

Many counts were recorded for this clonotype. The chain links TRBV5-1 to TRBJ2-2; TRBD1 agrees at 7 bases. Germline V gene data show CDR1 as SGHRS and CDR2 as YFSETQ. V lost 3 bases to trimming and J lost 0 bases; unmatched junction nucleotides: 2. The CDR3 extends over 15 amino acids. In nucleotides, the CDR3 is TGCGCCAGCAGCTGGGGGACAGCGAACACCGGGGAGCTGTTTTTT. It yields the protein CASSWGTANTGELFF.

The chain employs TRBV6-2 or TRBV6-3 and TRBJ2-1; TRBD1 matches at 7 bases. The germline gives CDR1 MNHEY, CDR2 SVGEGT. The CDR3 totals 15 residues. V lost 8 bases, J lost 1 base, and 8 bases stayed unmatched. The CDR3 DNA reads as TGTGCCAGCTTAGGCCGGGGACAGTCCTACAATGAGCAGTTCTTC. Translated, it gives CASLGRGQSYNEQFF.

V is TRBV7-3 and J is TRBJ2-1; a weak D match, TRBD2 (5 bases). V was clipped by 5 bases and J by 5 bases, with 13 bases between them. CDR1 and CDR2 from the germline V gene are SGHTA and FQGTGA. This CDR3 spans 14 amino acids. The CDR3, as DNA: TGTGCCAGCAGCCCGGGTAGCGCCAACAATGAGCAGTTCTTC. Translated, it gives CASSPGSANNEQFF.

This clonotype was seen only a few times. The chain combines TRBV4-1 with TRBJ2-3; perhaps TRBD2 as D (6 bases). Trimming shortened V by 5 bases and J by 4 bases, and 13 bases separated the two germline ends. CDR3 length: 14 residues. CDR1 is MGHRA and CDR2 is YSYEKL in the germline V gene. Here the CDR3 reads CASSKSRGSDTQYF. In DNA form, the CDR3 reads TGCGCCAGCAGCAAGTCCCGGGGGTCAGATACGCAGTATTTT.

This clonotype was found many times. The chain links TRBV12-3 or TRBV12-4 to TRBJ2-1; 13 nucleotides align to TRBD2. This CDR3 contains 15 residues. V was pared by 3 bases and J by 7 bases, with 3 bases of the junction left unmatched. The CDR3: CASSFTSGRANEQFF. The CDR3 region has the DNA TGTGCCAGCAGTTTCACTAGCGGGAGGGCAAATGAGCAGTTCTTC.

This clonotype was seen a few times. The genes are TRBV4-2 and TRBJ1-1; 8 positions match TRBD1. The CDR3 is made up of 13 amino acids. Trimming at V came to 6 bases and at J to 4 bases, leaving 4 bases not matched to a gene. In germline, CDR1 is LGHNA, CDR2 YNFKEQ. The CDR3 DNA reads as TGTGCCAGCAGGATTACAGGGGGCACTGAAGCTTTCTTT. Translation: CASRITGGTEAFF.

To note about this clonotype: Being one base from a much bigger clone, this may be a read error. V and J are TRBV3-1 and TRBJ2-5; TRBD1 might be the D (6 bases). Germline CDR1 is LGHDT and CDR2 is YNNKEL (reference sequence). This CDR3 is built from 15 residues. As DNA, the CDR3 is TGTACCAGCAGCCAAGGACAGAGGGGTTTTGAGACCCAGTACTTC. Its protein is CTSSQGQRGFETQYF.

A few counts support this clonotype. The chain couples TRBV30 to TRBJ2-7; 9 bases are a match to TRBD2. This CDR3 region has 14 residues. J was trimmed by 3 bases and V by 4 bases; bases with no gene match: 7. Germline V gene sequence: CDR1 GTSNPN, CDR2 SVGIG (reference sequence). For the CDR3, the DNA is TGTGCCTGGATGGGCGGGGGGGCAGGCTACGAGCAGTACTTC. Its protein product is CAWMGGGAGYEQYF.

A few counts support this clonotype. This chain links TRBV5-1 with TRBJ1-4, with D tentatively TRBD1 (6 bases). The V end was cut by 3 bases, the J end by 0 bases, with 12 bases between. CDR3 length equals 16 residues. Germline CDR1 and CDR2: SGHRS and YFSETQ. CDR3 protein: CASSWGDTTTNEKLFF. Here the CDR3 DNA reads TGCGCCAGCAGCTGGGGGGACACCACAACTAATGAAAAACTGTTTTTT.

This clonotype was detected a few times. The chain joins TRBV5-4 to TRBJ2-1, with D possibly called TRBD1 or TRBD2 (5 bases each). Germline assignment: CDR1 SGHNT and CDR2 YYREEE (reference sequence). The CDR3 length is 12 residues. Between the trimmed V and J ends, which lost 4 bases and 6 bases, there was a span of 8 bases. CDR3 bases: TGTGCCAGCAGCAGGGACGTCAATGAGCAGTTCTTC. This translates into CASSRDVNEQFF.

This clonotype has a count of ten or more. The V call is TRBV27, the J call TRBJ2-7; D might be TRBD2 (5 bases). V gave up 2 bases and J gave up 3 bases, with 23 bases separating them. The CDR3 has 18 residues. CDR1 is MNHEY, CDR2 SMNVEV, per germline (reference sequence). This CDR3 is CASSLRISLAYRNYEQYF. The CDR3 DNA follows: TGTGCCAGCAGTTTAAGAATAAGTCTAGCCTACCGCAACTACGAGCAGTACTTC.

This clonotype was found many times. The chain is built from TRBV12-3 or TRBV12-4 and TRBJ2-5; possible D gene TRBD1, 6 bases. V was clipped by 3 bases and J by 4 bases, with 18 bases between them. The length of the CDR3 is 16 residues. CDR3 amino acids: CASSLGAGNSGETQYF. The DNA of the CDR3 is TGTGCCAGCAGTTTGGGGGCAGGGAACAGCGGAGAGACCCAGTACTTC.

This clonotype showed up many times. The CDR3, as DNA: TGTGCCAGCAGCTCGTCCGAACGAGATGACAATGAGCAGTTCTTC. Its protein product is CASSSSERDDNEQFF. The chain has TRBV28 and TRBJ2-1, with D hard to call. V was clipped by 6 bases and J by 5 bases, with 17 bases between them. Germline values: CDR1 MDHEN, CDR2 SYDVKM. The CDR3 contains 15 residues. Together with reference TRBV28 and TRBJ2-1, the CDR3 gives the full variable domain: DVKVTQSSRYLVKRTGEKVFLECVQDMDHENMFWYRQDPGLGLRLIYFSYDVKMKEKGDIPEGYSVSREKKERFSLILESASTNQTSMYLCASSSSERDDNEQFFGPGTRLTVL.